This entry concerns a single T cell receptor (beta chain). No antigen is known for it. The V segment lost 6 bases and the J segment 2 bases; nucleotides outside the gene matches: 6. Looked up from germline, CDR1 is MDHEN and CDR2 is SYDVKM. The CDR3 spans 15 residues. The sample is drawn from a study of radiotherapy plus CTLA-4 blockade in lung cancer. Notes on the study in general: After treatment with radiotherapy plus ipilimumab, TCR clones that came from the tumor expanded in blood.

Profiling relied on immunoSEQ multiplex PCR, and the TCRdb table lists in-frame clones only, not all of them. The table has more than 75,000 clones, around 84% seen once; the top ten hold around 1%. The chain carries TRBV28 and TRBJ2-1, with 8 bases lining up with TRBD1. This specimen was peripheral blood, taken from a patient treated with radiotherapy plus ipilimumab. The TCR comes from a human donor with non-small cell lung cancer who had stable disease on radiotherapy plus ipilimumab. CDR3 region: CASSQGQATYNEQFF. The CDR3, as DNA: TGTGCCAGCAGCCAGGGACAGGCGACCTACAATGAGCAGTTCTTC.